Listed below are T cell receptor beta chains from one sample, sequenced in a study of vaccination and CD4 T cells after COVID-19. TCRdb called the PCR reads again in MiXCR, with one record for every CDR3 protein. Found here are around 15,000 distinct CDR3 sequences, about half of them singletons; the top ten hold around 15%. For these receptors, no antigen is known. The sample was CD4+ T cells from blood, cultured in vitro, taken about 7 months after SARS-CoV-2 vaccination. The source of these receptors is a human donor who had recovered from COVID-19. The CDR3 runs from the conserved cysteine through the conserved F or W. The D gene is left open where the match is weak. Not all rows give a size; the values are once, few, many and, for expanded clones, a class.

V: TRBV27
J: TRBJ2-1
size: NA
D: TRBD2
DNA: TGTGCCAGCATGGTTTTCACGGATCCTAGCGGGGACAATGAGCAGTTCTTC
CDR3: CASMVFTDPSGDNEQFF

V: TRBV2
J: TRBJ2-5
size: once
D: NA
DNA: TGTGCCAGCAATGGGTTCGATGGGGAGACCCAGTACTTC
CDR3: CASNGFDGETQYF

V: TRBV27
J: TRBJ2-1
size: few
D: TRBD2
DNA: TGTGCCAGCAGTTTATGGAGGACTAGCGGGAGAGGGAATGAGCAGTTCTTC
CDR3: CASSLWRTSGRGNEQFF

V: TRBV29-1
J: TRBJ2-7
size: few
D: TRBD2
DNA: TGCAGCGTTGCTGGAGGGGAGGGGTACGAGCAGTACTTC
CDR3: CSVAGGEGYEQYF

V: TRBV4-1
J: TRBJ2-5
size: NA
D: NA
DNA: TGCGCCAGCAGCCAAGTAGGGCGTGTATTCCAAGAGACCCAGTACTTC
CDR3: CASSQVGRVFQETQYF

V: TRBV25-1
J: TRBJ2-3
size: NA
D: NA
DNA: TGTGCCAGCAGTGGCTACATGAGCACAGATACGCAGTATTTT
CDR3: CASSGYMSTDTQYF

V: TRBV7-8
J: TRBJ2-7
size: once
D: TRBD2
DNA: TGTGCCAGCAGCATAGGGACTAGCGGAGCCATCTACGAGCAGTACTTC
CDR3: CASSIGTSGAIYEQYF

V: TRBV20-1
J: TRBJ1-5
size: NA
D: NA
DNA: TGCAGTGCTAGAGATCCCAGGGACCAAAATCAGCCCCAGCATTTT
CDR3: CSARDPRDQNQPQHF

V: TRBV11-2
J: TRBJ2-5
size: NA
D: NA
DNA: TGTGCCAGCAGCTTAGGGGTAGGGGAGACCCAGTACTTC
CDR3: CASSLGVGETQYF

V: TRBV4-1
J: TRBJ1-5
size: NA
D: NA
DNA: TGCGCCAGCAGCCAAGTGGACAACCCGATGACCCAGCATTTT
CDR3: CASSQVDNPMTQHF

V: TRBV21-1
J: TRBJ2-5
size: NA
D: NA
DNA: TGTGCCAGCAGCAAGAGCGGGAGGATGGTAGAGACCCAGTACTTC
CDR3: CASSKSGRMVETQYF

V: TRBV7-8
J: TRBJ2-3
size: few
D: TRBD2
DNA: TGTGCCAGCAGCCCGCGCTGGCGGGGGGGTACAGATACGCAGTATTTT
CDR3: CASSPRWRGGTDTQYF

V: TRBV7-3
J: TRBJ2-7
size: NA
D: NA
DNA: TGTGCCAGCAGCCCCGGGACTGCTCCCTACGAGCAGTACTTC
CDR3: CASSPGTAPYEQYF

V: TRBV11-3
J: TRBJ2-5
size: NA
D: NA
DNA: TGTGCCAGCAGCTTAGATTCCGCTCGGGGGCAAGAGACCCAGTACTTC
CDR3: CASSLDSARGQETQYF

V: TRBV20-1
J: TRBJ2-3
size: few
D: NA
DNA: TGCAGTGCGGATCAGAGATGGACGCAGTATTTT
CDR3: CSADQRWTQYF

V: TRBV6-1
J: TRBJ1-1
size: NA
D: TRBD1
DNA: TGTGCCAGCACTAGAGACAGGGCGAACACTGAAGCTTTCTTT
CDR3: CASTRDRANTEAFF

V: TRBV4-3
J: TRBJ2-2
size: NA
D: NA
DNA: TGCGCCAGCGCCAGGGAGGCGAACACCGGGGAGCTGTTTTTT
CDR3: CASAREANTGELFF

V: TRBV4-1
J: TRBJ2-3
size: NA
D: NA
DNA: TGCGCCAGCAGCCAAGCTTATCGCCCCCGGGGGACAGATACGCAGTATTTT
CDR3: CASSQAYRPRGTDTQYF

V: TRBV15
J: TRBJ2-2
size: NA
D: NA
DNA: TGTGCCACCAGCAGAGATCTCTTCGACGGGGAGCTGTTTTTT
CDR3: CATSRDLFDGELFF

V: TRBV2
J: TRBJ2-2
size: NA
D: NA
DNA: TGTGCCAGCAGGGACCGGGCCCGCACCGGGGAGCTGTTTTTT
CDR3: CASRDRARTGELFF

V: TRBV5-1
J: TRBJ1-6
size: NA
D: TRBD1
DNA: TGCGCCAGCAGCCCCCGGACAGGGGATTCACCCCTCCACTTT
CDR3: CASSPRTGDSPLHF

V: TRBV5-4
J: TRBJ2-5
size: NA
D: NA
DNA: TGTGCCAGCAGCCCCTATGGTAGCGGTCAAGAGACCCAGTACTTC
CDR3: CASSPYGSGQETQYF

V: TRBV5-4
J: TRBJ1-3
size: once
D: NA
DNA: TGTGCCAGAACATGGGACACCATATATTTT
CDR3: CARTWDTIYF

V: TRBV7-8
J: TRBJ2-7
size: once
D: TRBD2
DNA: TGTGCCAGCAGCTTGGGGAGAGCGGGAGGCCAGCGGCAGTACTTC
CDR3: CASSLGRAGGQRQYF

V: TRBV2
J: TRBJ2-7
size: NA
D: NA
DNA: TGTGCCAGCGGTTCTTACTACGAGCAGTACTTC
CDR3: CASGSYYEQYF

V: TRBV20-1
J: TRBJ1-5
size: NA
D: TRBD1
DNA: TGCAGTGCTTGGGGACAGGGAATTGGTCAGCCCCAGCATTTT
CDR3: CSAWGQGIGQPQHF

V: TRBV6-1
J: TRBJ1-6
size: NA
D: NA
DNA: TGTGCCAGCAGCCCCATGGGGTCCCGGGATTCACCCCTCCACTTT
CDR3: CASSPMGSRDSPLHF

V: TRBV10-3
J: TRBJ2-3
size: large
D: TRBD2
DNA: TGTGCCATCAATATAGTAGCGGGGGGCGCCCCAGATACGCAGTATTTT
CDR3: CAINIVAGGAPDTQYF

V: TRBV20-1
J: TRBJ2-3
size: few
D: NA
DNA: TGCAGTGTACTCCAAGTCTTAGCGTCTAGCACAGATACGCAGTATTTT
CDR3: CSVLQVLASSTDTQYF

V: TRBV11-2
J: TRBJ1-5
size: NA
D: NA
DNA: TGTGCCAGCAGCTTACTAGGTAATCAGCCCCAGCATTTT
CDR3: CASSLLGNQPQHF

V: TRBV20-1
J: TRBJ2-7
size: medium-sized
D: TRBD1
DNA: TGCAGTGCTAGTTTGGGAACAGGGGGGCGCGAGCAGTACTTC
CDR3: CSASLGTGGREQYF

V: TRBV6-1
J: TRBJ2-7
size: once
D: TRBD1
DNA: TGTGCCAGCAGTGTGGACAGGGATGTGGCCTACGAGCAGTACTTC
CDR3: CASSVDRDVAYEQYF

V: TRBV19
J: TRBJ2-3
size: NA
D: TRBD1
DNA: TGTGCCGGTAGTATAGGGAAGGGGGCACGAGGCACAGATACGCAGTATTTT
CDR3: CAGSIGKGARGTDTQYF

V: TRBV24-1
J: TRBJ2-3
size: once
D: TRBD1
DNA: TGTGCCACCAGTGATTTCGTGGATGACAGGGGTGGCACAGATACGCAGTATTTT
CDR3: CATSDFVDDRGGTDTQYF

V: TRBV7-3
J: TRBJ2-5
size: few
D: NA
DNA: TGTGCCAGCAGCTTAATTCCAGCATCCCCAGAGACCCAGTACTTC
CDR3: CASSLIPASPETQYF

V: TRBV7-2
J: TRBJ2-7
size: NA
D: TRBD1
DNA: TGTGCCAGCAGTCAGGACAGGGGGCCCTACGAGCAGTACTTC
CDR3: CASSQDRGPYEQYF

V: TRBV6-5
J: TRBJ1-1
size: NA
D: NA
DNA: TGTGCCAGCAGTTACGACAGAAGGGGAACTGAAGCTTTCTTT
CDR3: CASSYDRRGTEAFF

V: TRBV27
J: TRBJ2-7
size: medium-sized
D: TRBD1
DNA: TGTGCCAGCGGTGTCCGACAGGGGAGCTCGGGCGAGCAGTACTTC
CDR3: CASGVRQGSSGEQYF

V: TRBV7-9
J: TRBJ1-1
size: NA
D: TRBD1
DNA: TGTGCCAGCAGCTTAGACGCGATAAGACAGGGCGGAAATTGGGGGGCTTTCTTT
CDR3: CASSLDAIRQGGNWGAFF

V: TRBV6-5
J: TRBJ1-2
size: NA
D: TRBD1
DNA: TGTGCCAGCAGTAGGGACAGCTACGCCTCTAACTATGGCTACACCTTC
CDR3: CASSRDSYASNYGYTF

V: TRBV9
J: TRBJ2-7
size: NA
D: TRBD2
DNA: TGTGCCAGCAGCGGAACCTCTAGCGGGAGGTTGACCGAGCAGTACTTC
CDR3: CASSGTSSGRLTEQYF

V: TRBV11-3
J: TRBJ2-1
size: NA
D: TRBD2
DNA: TGTGCCAGCAGCACAAGGCTAGCGGGAGAAGGCAATGAGCAGTTCTTC
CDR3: CASSTRLAGEGNEQFF

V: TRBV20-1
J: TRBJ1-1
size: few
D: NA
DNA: TGCAGTGCCAGCCCTTTTCCCGGCCTTCAGGAAGCTTTCTTT
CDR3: CSASPFPGLQEAFF

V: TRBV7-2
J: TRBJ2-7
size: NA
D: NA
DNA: TGTGCCAGCAGCATCGGACTGGGCTACGAGCAGTACTTC
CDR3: CASSIGLGYEQYF

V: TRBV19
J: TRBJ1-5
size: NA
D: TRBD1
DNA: TGTGCCGGTAGTCCACCGACAGGGGGCAAGCAGCCCCAGCATTTT
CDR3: CAGSPPTGGKQPQHF